This TCR beta chain was sequenced during a study of CD8 T cells in Susac syndrome (dated by TCRdb to between 2019 and 2020). Study-level background: Whether CD8+ T cell activation and differentiation in Susac syndrome was antigen driven was tested using repertoire sequencing. The study compared CD8+ T cell repertoire clonality among approximately twelve healthy donors, about 14 Susac syndrome patients and approximately 16 multiple sclerosis patients. The research as a whole found: The number of individuals in the TCR sequencing and HLA analysis was recognized as being relatively small.

Comment on this clonotype: It lacks a known antigen. Base qualities are missing; no much larger clone stands one base away.

RNA was extracted using the RNeasy kit, and 0.5 to 1 microgram was reverse transcribed with random hexamers. TCR beta CDR3 regions were amplified with the immunoSEQ multiplex PCR assay covering 54 Vbeta and 13 Jbeta segments. To correct PCR amplification bias, a synthetic template baseline was used for both primer optimization and computational correction. On the authors' methods: Only productive sequences were kept, with reads annotated to V, D and J genes according to IMGT and analyzed in immunoSEQ Analyzer. Clonality was computed as one minus Shannon entropy normalized by log2 of the number of productive unique sequences. Public and private clones were assessed among the 100 most prevalent clones of each patient and control. Clones were defined as Susac-specific when absent from the healthy and MS cohorts, from roughly 1,000 published viral clones and from other ImmuneACCESS disease sequences. TCRdb reprocessing: public reads trimmed at Q25 with fastp, clones called with MiXCR, in-frame beta chains kept. Each entry is one CDR3 protein sequence, shown with its most common DNA and genes. TCRdb, not the authors, supplied the V and J calls. The sample includes approximately 130,000 distinct CDR3 sequences, with approximately 89% observed a single time. Around 0.24% of the sample is taken by the ten largest.

Germline trimming amounts to 4 bases on V and 7 bases on J, with 1 as the count of junction bases outside the gene matches. CDR1 and CDR2 are drawn from the germline V gene (reference sequence): MNHEY, SMNVEV. From the cysteine up to the phenylalanine, the CDR3 has a length of 14 residues. Solely the CDR3 DNA is kept, with 42 bases framed from the first base. High-throughput TCR beta sequencing profiled peripheral blood CD8+ and CD4+ T cells from healthy donors, Susac syndrome patients and multiple sclerosis patients. The multiple sclerosis controls were treatment-naive patients who had stable or active relapsing-remitting disease and met the revised McDonald criteria. Bulk CD8+ and CD4+ T cells were purified magnetically by negative isolation, whereas CD8+ TEMRA cells were enriched by FACS. Blood was drawn into EDTA tubes, processed within 24 hours, and PBMCs were isolated by density gradient centrifugation. PBMCs intended for TCR sequencing were frozen in liquid nitrogen and were later thawed in a 37 degrees C water bath. The sorted or isolated CD4+, CD8+ and CD8+ TEMRA cells reached a purity of at least 90%.

In this chain, TRBV27 is recombined with TRBJ2-7; 16 bases in between match TRBD2. Input material: CD8+ T cells from PBMCs. The sequence came from a human donor with multiple sclerosis. The DNA is TGTGCCAGCAGTTCGGGACTAGCGGGAGGGGAGCAGTACTTC. It translates to CASSSGLAGGEQYF.